Below are 29 T cell receptor beta chains sequenced from a single sample in a study of T cell repertoires in cytomegalovirus infection. TCRdb processed the reads anew with MiXCR; each CDR3 protein has one entry. The sample shows about 310,000 distinct CDR3 sequences, roughly 25% of them seen only once. These receptors have no identified antigens. This specimen consisted of cultured PBMCs, obtained from culture after CMV antigen stimulation. The source is a human donor in good health (CMV status not recorded). Some clones in this sample may be carry-over from other donors' samples.

V gene TRBV11-2 combines with J gene TRBJ2-7; TRBD1 or TRBD2 may be the D gene (5 bases each). Germline V gives CDR1 SGHAT, CDR2 FQNNGV. The V end lost 10 bases, the J end lost 1 base, and 14 bases lay between the germline ends. The CDR3 is made up of 13 amino acids. This CDR3 reads CATTGTMSYEQYF. In nucleotides, the CDR3 is TGTGCCACCACCGGGACGATGTCCTACGAGCAGTACTTC.

V gene TRBV27 combines with J gene TRBJ2-5; D ambiguous. The CDR3 contains 13 residues. In germline, CDR1 is MNHEY, CDR2 SMNVEV (reference sequence). Trimming removed 10 bases at V and 2 bases at J, with 14 bases between. The DNA of the CDR3 is TGTGCCACCCGTTCTCTAGGGCAAGAGACCCAGTACTTC. Its translation: CATRSLGQETQYF.

V gene TRBV7-2 combines with J gene TRBJ2-5; possible D gene TRBD2, 5 bases. Per germline, CDR1 SGHTA and CDR2 FQGNSA. V lost 4 bases, J lost 5 bases, and 11 bases lay in between. The CDR3 runs 13 residues. CDR3 sequence: CASSSYSGETQYF. As DNA, the CDR3 is TGTGCCAGCAGCTCCTACTCGGGGGAGACCCAGTACTTC.

This clonotype was detected a few times. The chain employs TRBV29-1 and TRBJ2-5; maybe TRBD1 (5 bases). The germline CDR1 and CDR2 sequences are SQVTM and ANQGSEA. V was cut by 0 bases and J by 6 bases, with 14 bases left in between. CDR3 length: 14 amino acids. CDR3 bases: TGCAGCGTTGAAGAAGGCAGGGAACTAAAGACCCAGTACTTC. It is translated as CSVEEGRELKTQYF.

The chain joins TRBV24-1 to TRBJ2-7; 8 nucleotides line up with TRBD1. CDR3 size: 14 residues. The germline V gene has CDR1 KGHDR and CDR2 SFDVKD. The V segment lost 5 bases and the J segment 3 bases; nucleotides outside the gene matches: 5. CDR3 residues: CATSGLGQGYEQYF. Written as DNA, the CDR3 is TGTGCCACCAGTGGGCTTGGACAGGGCTACGAGCAGTACTTC.

There are many counts of this clonotype. The chain employs TRBV7-2 and TRBJ2-3, with D tentatively TRBD1 (6 bases). The CDR3 is 17 amino acids. V dropped 3 bases and J dropped 2 bases, with 18 bases sitting between them. Per germline, CDR1 SGHTA and CDR2 FQGNSA. CDR3 region: CASSFEAPRGYTDTQYF. DNA for the CDR3: TGTGCCAGCAGCTTTGAGGCCCCAAGGGGGTACACAGATACGCAGTATTTT.

This chain joins TRBV18 and TRBJ1-2; a possible D gene is TRBD1 (6 bases). The CDR3 runs 13 residues. V was cut by 3 bases and J by 5 bases, with 10 bases left in between. Germline V gene lookup returns CDR1 KGHSH and CDR2 LQKENI. CDR3 nucleotide sequence: TGTGCCAGCTCACCGGACAGCGTGTATGGCTACACCTTC. It codes for CASSPDSVYGYTF.

The chain recombines TRBV7-6 with TRBJ2-7; 7 bases fit TRBD1. The CDR3 loop spans 13 amino acids. CDR1 is SGHVS and CDR2 is FNYEAQ in the germline V gene. Trimming cost V 1 base and J 3 bases; bases outside gene matches: 0. CDR3 sequence reads: CASSLGDSYEQYV. The CDR3 region has the DNA TGTGCCAGCAGCTTAGGGGACAGCTACGAGCAGTACGTC.

The chain joins TRBV7-2 to TRBJ2-2; 11 positions agree with TRBD2. CDR3 length equals 19 residues. V was clipped by 1 base and J by 4 bases; unmatched bases: 11. Germline CDR1 SGHTA, CDR2 FQGNSA. The CDR3 DNA reads as TGTGCCAGCAGCTTAGAGGTACTAGCGGGAGATGTAGGCACCGGGGAGCTGTTTTTT. Protein sequence: CASSLEVLAGDVGTGELFF. The whole variable domain, remainder taken from reference TRBV7-2 and TRBJ2-2, is GAGVSQSPSNKVTEKGKDVELRCDPISGHTALYWYRQSLGQGLEFLIYFQGNSAPDKSGLPSDRFSAERTGGSVSTLTIQRTQQEDSAVYLCASSLEVLAGDVGTGELFFGEGSRLTVL.

This clonotype is a singleton in its sample. This chain links TRBV19 with TRBJ1-5; D is unclear. In germline, CDR1 is LNHDA, CDR2 SQIVND (reference sequence). Trimming stripped 5 bases from V and 9 bases from J, with 20 bases between. The CDR3 extends over 15 amino acids. CDR3 sequence: CASSPQGQAALPQHF. The CDR3 coding sequence is TGTGCCAGTAGTCCCCAAGGCCAGGCCGCTTTGCCCCAGCATTTT.

The chain is built from TRBV2 and TRBJ1-5, with D perhaps TRBD1 (6 bases). Germline values: CDR1 SNHLY, CDR2 FYNNEI. Trimming pared 8 bases from V and 5 bases from J, leaving 16 bases between. CDR3 length equals 14 residues. The CDR3 protein is CASRRTAQHQPQHF. The CDR3 nucleotides read TGTGCCAGCCGCCGGACAGCACAGCATCAGCCCCAGCATTTT.

The sample holds many counts of this clonotype. This chain uses TRBV28 with TRBJ1-1; D not resolved. V lost 3 bases and J lost 5, with 16 bases in between. Germline V gene lookup returns CDR1 MDHEN and CDR2 SYDVKM. The CDR3 is 15 residues long. CDR3 loop: CASSFAVRGSTEAFF. CDR3 nucleotide sequence: TGTGCCAGCAGTTTCGCCGTTCGAGGATCAACTGAAGCTTTCTTT.

This rearrangement joins TRBV6-5 to TRBJ1-3; the match to TRBD1 covers 7 bases. V dropped 2 bases and J dropped 0; count of bases not matched to a gene: 10. This CDR3 contains 18 residues. The germline gives CDR1 MNHEY, CDR2 SVGAGI. In DNA, the CDR3 is TGTGCCAGCAGTTACGTGGGAACAGGGGCCAGCTCTGGAAACACCATATATTTT. Protein sequence: CASSYVGTGASSGNTIYF.

The sample holds a few counts of this clonotype. The chain employs TRBV7-3 and TRBJ2-1; D is ambiguous. This CDR3 contains 14 residues. Germline V gene data show CDR1 as SGHTA and CDR2 as FQGTGA. The ends were cut back, 5 bases at V and 2 bases at J, with 10 bases in the middle. This CDR3 reads CASSLRVPYNEQFF. The CDR3 nucleotides are TGTGCCAGCAGCCTGCGAGTCCCCTACAATGAGCAGTTCTTC.

This clonotype has just one count. The V gene is TRBV7-3, the J gene TRBJ2-1; 11 nucleotides align to TRBD2. The CDR3 length is 16 residues. V gave up 3 bases and J gave up 1 base; unmatched junction bases: 2. Per germline, CDR1 SGHTA and CDR2 FQGTGA. CDR3 coding DNA: TGTGCCAGCAGCTTTAGCGGGAGGGTTTCCTACAATGAGCAGTTCTTC. Translating gives CASSFSGRVSYNEQFF. The whole variable domain, filled in from reference TRBV7-3 and TRBJ2-1, reads GAGVSQTPSNKVTEKGKYVELRCDPISGHTALYWYRQSLGQGPEFLIYFQGTGAADDSGLPNDRFFAVRPEGSVSTLKIQRTERGDSAVYLCASSFSGRVSYNEQFFGPGTRLTVL.

The chain couples TRBV2 to TRBJ2-2; TRBD2 matches at 8 bases. With V trimmed by 6 bases and J by 6 bases, 6 bases remained unmatched. The CDR3 contains 14 residues. Per the germline V gene, CDR1 is SNHLY and CDR2 is FYNNEI. CDR3 sequence reads: CASRGLAGPGELFF. In nucleotides, the CDR3 is TGTGCCAGCAGAGGACTAGCCGGACCCGGGGAGCTGTTTTTT.

This clonotype was observed a few times. The chain links TRBV7-3 to TRBJ2-3, with 9 bases matching TRBD2. With 3 bases clipped from V and 0 bases from J, the junction kept 4 bases outside the gene matches. This CDR3 region has 16 residues. Germline-derived CDR1 and CDR2 are SGHTA and FQGTGA. The CDR3 loop is CASSFSSGASTDTQYF. The CDR3 DNA reads TGTGCCAGCAGCTTCTCTAGCGGGGCAAGCACAGATACGCAGTATTTT.

Only a few counts were recorded for this clonotype. J is TRBJ2-6 and V is TRBV7-8, with D possibly matching TRBD2 (6 bases). The ends were cut back, 6 bases at V and 2 bases at J, with 17 bases in the middle. The germline gives CDR1 SGHVS, CDR2 FQNEAQ. This CDR3 spans 17 amino acids. CDR3: CASRQTRTGPGANVLTF. CDR3 bases: TGTGCCAGCAGACAGACTAGGACGGGACCTGGGGCCAACGTCCTGACTTTC.

This clonotype was counted between two and nine times. This chain links TRBV12-3 or TRBV12-4 with TRBJ1-6; TRBD1 is a possible D gene (5 bases). This CDR3 is built from 16 residues. V gave up 8 bases and J gave up 1 base, with 15 bases separating them. This chain's CDR3 is CASQSGGRSYNSPLHF. The CDR3 DNA sequence: TGTGCCAGCCAAAGCGGGGGGAGATCCTATAATTCACCCCTCCACTTT.

This clonotype was detected a few times. The chain employs TRBV9 and TRBJ2-1; 7 positions agree with TRBD2. V was clipped by 4 bases and J by 2 bases; unmatched bases: 9. Per the germline V gene, CDR1 is SGDLS and CDR2 is YYNGEE. This CDR3 comprises 16 residues. CDR3 DNA: TGTGCCAGCAGCTTCCAGCGGGGTTCACCCTACAATGAGCAGTTCTTC. Translated: CASSFQRGSPYNEQFF.

In this sample, this clonotype turned up a few times. The chain couples TRBV7-2 to TRBJ2-7; no clear D. V lost 6 bases, J lost 2 bases, and 11 bases lay in between. The germline CDR1 and CDR2 sequences are SGHTA and FQGNSA. CDR3 size: 13 residues. The CDR3 protein is CASRPDGTYEQYF. The CDR3 DNA sequence: TGTGCCAGCAGACCAGACGGTACCTACGAGCAGTACTTC.

This clonotype was detected only a few times. The chain recombines TRBV6-2 or TRBV6-3 with TRBJ2-3; D uncertain. The CDR3 length is 12 residues. The germline V gene has CDR1 MNHEY and CDR2 SVGEGT. Trimming cost V 5 bases and J 6 bases, with 9 bases left between them. CDR3 bases: TGTGCCAGCAGTGAATTTGGTGATACGCAGTATTTT. The encoded protein is CASSEFGDTQYF.

This clonotype has only a few counts. J is TRBJ2-3 and V is TRBV12-3 or TRBV12-4; 7 bases agree with TRBD1. The CDR3 length is 14 residues. V gave up 5 bases and J gave up 1 base; unmatched junction bases: 3. The CDR3 DNA follows: TGTGCCAGCAGTCGGACAGGAGGCACAGATACGCAGTATTTT. It translates to CASSRTGGTDTQYF.

Ten or more counts support this clonotype. The rearrangement uses TRBV12-3 or TRBV12-4 and TRBJ2-1, with 9 nucleotides matching TRBD2. CDR3 length: 13 residues. V lost 4 bases, J lost 6 bases, and 1 base stayed unmatched. The CDR3 DNA sequence: TGTGCCAGCAGTTCTAGCGGGGTCAATGAGCAGTTCTTC. It translates to CASSSSGVNEQFF.

This chain connects TRBV20-1 to TRBJ2-3, with 10 bases aligning to TRBD2. V lost 3 bases, J lost 6 bases, and 3 bases stayed unmatched. CDR1 is DFQATT, CDR2 SNEGSKA, per germline (reference sequence). The CDR3 runs 13 residues. The DNA for the CDR3 is TGCAGTGCTAGCCTAGCGGGAGCGGATACGCAGTATTTT. Translated, it gives CSASLAGADTQYF.

The V call is TRBV12-3 or TRBV12-4, the J call TRBJ1-4, with 8 bases identical to TRBD1. Losses at the gene ends were 6 bases for V and 4 bases for J; bases not matched to a gene: 7. CDR3 length equals 15 residues. The CDR3 region has the DNA TGTGCCAGCAGGCAAAACACAGGGGGTAATGAAAAACTGTTTTTT. This encodes CASRQNTGGNEKLFF.

The chain is built from TRBV6-5 and TRBJ2-5, with 9 bases identical to TRBD2. The CDR3 covers 16 residues. V trimming: 1 base; J trimming: 5 bases; junction bases outside the gene matches: 8. Germline assignment: CDR1 MNHEY and CDR2 SVGAGI. CDR3 bases: TGTGCCAGCAGTTACTTGGGCGGGAGGGTAACGGAGACCCAGTACTTC. Amino acid sequence: CASSYLGGRVTETQYF.

The V call is TRBV18, the J call TRBJ1-1; no reliable D call. The germline V and J ends were trimmed by 3 bases and 3 bases, with 8 bases remaining between them. The germline V gene encodes CDR1 KGHSH and CDR2 LQKENI. The CDR3 spans 13 residues. This CDR3 reads CASSPVRYTEAFF. The CDR3 DNA reads TGTGCCAGCTCACCGGTAAGATACACTGAAGCTTTCTTT.

This clonotype was observed once. The rearrangement uses TRBV30 and TRBJ1-2, with D unclear. V was cut by 5 bases and J by 1 base, with 11 bases left in between. CDR3 length equals 13 residues. The germline CDR1 and CDR2 sequences are GTSNPN and SVGIG (reference sequence). The CDR3 bases are TGTGCCTGGGAGCCGAGGCTTAACTATGGCTACACCTTC. Translating it yields CAWEPRLNYGYTF.